This T cell receptor (beta chain) was sequenced in a study of shared clonotypes between healthy human individuals. About the study: Per donor, CD8 memory used one plate, CD8 naive used two, CD4 memory used three and CD4 naive used three.

There were only Caucasian adults among the donors, and all lived in Nashville, Tennessee. Broader study findings: Unshared clonotypes carried lower generation probabilities than those common to all four donors. Memory subsets generally showed smaller estimated richness than naive subsets did.

As to this clone: The antigen remains undetermined.

Looked up from germline, CDR1 is SGHRS and CDR2 is YFSETQ. V lost 6 bases and J 5 bases, leaving 20 bases between the germline ends. The CDR3 sequence is 15 residues long. The method was immunoSEQ multiplex PCR; TCRdb's version includes in-frame clones alone and lacks a portion of them. The repertoire consists of some 1.5 million clones, with roughly 96% occurring once and the leading ten covering roughly 1.2%. Material for sequencing was naive CD4+ T cells sorted from blood. Subset described: CD45RA+ positively selected. The TCR originated in a man aged 25-45 years in good health. The V call is TRBV5-1, the J call TRBJ2-5, with a possible D match to TRBD2 (7 bases). CDR3 nucleotide sequence: TGCGCCAGCACCTCCCAGAGGGGGGGTCGGGAGACCCAGTACTTC. Translating it yields CASTSQRGGRETQYF.